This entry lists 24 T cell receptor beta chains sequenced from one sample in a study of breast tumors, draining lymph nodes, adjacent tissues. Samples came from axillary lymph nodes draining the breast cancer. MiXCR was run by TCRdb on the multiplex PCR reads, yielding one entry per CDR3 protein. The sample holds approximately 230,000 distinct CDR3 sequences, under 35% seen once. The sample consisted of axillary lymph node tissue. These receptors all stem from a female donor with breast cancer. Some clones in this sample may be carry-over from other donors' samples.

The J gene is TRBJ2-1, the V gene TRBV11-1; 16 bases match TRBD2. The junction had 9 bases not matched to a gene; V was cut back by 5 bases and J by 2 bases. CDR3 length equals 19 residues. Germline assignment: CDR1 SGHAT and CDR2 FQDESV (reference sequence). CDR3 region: CASSQAPGTSGRAYNEQFF. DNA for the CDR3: TGTGCCAGCAGCCAAGCACCGGGGACTAGCGGGAGGGCCTACAATGAGCAGTTCTTC.

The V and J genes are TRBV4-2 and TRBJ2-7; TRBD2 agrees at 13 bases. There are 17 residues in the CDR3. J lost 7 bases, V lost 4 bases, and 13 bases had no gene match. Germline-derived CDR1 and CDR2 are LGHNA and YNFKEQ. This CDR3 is CASSRILAGGPVNEQYF. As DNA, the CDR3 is TGTGCCAGCAGCCGTATACTAGCGGGGGGGCCTGTCAATGAGCAGTACTTC.

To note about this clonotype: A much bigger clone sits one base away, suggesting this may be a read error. The CDR3, as DNA: TGCGCCAGCAGCGATCCCGGGAGGGCCGGGGAGCTGTTTTTT. It yields the protein CASSDPGRAGELFF. The chain has TRBV5-1 and TRBJ2-2; 8 bases agree with TRBD2. The V segment lost 4 bases and the J segment 6 bases; nucleotides outside the gene matches: 5. The germline CDR1 and CDR2 sequences are SGHRS and YFSETQ. The CDR3 sequence is 14 residues long.

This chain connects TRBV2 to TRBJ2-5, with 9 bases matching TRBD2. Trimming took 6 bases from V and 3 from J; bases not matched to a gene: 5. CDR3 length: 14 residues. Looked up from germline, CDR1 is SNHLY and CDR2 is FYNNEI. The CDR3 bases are TGTGCCAGCAGGATCCGACTAGCGGAAGAGACCCAGTACTTC. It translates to CASRIRLAEETQYF.

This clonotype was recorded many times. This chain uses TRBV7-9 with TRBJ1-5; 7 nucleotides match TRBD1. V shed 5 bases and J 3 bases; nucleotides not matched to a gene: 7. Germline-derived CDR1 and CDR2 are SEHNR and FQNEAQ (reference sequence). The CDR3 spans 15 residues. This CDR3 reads CASSTTGDPNQPQHF. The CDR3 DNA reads TGTGCCAGCAGCACAACAGGGGACCCCAATCAGCCCCAGCATTTT.

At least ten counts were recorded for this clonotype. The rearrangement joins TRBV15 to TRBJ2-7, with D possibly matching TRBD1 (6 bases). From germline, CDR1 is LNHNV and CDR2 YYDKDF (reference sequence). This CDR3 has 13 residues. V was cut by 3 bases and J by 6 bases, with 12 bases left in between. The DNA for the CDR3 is TGTGCCACCAGCAGGACAGCAGGGGCCGAGCAGTACTTC. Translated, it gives CATSRTAGAEQYF.

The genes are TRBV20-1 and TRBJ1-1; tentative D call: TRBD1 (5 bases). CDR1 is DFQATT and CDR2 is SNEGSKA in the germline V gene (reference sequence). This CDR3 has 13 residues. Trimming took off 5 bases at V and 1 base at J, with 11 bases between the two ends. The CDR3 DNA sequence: TGCAGTGCTCTTAGGGGCGGGAACACTGAAGCTTTCTTT. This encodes CSALRGGNTEAFF.

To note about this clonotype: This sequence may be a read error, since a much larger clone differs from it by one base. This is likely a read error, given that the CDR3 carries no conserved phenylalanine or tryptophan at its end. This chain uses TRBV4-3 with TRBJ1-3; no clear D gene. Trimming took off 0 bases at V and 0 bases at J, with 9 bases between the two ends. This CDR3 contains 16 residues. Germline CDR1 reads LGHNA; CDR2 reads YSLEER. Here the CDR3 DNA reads TGCGCCAGCAGCCAAGATTGGGGAAACTCTGGAAACACCATATATCTT. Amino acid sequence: CASSQDWGNSGNTIYL.

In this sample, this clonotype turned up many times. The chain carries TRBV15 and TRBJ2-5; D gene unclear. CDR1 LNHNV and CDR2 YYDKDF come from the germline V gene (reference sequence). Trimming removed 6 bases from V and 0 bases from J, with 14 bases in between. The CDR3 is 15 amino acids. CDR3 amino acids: CATSESGNYQETQYF. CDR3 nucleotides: TGTGCCACCAGTGAGTCCGGCAACTACCAAGAGACCCAGTACTTC.

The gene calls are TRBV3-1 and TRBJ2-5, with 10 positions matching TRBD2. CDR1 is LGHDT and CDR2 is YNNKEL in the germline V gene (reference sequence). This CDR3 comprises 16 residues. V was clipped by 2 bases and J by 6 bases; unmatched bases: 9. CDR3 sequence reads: CASSQRPPSGRQTQYF. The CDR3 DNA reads TGTGCCAGCAGCCAAAGACCCCCTAGCGGGAGACAGACCCAGTACTTC.

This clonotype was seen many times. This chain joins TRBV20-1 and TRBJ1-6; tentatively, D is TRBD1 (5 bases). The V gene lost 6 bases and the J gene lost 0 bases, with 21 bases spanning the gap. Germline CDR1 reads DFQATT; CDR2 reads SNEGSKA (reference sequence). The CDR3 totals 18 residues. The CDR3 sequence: CSAKDKTAQSSYNSPLHF. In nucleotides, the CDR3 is TGCAGTGCGAAAGACAAGACAGCCCAGAGCTCCTATAATTCACCCCTCCACTTT.

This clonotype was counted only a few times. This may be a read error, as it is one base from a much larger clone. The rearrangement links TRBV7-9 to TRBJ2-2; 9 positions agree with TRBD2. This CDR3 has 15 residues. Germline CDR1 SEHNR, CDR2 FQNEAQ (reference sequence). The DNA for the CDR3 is TGTGCCAGCAGCTTTCTAGCGGGGACCTATGGGGAGCCGTTTTTT. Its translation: CASSFLAGTYGEPFF.

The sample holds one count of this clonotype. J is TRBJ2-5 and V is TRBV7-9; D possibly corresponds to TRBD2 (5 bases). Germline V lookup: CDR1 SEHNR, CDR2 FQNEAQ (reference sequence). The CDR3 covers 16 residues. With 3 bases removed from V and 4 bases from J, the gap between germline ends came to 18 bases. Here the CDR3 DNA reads TGTGCCAGCAGCTTGAAGGGTACCCGTGGAGGAGAGACCCAGTACTTC. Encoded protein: CASSLKGTRGGETQYF.

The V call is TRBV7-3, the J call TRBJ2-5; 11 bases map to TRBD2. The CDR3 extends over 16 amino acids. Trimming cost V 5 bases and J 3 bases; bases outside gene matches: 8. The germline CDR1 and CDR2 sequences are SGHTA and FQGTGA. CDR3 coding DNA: TGTGCCAGCAGCCCAAAGGGGACTAGCGGTGAAGAGACCCAGTACTTC. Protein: CASSPKGTSGEETQYF.

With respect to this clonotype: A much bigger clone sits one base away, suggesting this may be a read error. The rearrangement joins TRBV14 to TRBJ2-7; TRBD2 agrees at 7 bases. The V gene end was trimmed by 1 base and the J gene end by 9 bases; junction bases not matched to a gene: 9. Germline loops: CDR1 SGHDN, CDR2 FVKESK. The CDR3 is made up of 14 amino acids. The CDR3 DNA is TGTGCCAGCAGCCAAGTAGGAGCCTCGGGGGGGCAGTACTTC. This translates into CASSQVGASGGQYF. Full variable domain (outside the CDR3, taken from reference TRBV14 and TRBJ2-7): EAGVTQFPSHSVIEKGQTVTLRCDPISGHDNLYWYRRVMGKEIKFLLHFVKESKQDESGMPNNRFLAERTGGTYSTLKVQPAELEDSGVYFCASSQVGASGGQYFGPGTRLTVT.

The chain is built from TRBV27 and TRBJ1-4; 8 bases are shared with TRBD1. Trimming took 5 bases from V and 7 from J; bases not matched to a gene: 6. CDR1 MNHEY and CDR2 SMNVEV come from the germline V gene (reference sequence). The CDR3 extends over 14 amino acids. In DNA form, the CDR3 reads TGTGCCAGCAGTGCAGACAGGGGAAGTGAAAAACTGTTTTTT. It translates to CASSADRGSEKLFF. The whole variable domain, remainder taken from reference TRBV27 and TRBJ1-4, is EAQVTQNPRYLITVTGKKLTVTCSQNMNHEYMSWYRQDPGLGLRQIYYSMNVEVTDKGDVPEGYKVSRKEKRNFPLILESPSPNQTSLYFCASSADRGSEKLFFGSGTQLSVL.

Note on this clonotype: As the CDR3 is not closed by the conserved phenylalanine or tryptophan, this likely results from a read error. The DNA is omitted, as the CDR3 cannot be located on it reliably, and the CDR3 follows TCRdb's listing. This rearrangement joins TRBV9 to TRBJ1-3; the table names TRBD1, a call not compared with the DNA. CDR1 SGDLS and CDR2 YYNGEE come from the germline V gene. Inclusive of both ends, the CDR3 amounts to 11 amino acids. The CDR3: CASSALGTGLT.

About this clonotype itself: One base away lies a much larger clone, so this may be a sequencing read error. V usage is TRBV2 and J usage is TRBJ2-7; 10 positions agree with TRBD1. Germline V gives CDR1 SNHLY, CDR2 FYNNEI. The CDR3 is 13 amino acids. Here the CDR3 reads CAGRGGTGEEQYF. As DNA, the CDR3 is TGTGCCGGCAGGGGGGGGACAGGGGAAGAGCAGTACTTC.

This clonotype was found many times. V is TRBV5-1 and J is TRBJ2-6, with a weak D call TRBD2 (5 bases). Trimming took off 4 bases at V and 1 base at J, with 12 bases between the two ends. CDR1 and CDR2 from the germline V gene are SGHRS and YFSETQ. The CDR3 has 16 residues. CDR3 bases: TGCGCCAGCAGCCCCACGGGGAATTCTGGGGCCAACGTCCTGACTTTC. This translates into CASSPTGNSGANVLTF.

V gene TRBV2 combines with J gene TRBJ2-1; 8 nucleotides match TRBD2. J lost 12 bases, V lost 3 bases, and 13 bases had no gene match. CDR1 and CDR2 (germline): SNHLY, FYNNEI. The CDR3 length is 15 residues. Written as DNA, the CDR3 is TGTGCCAGCAGTGAGTCGGTAGCGGGAACAGATACGCAGTTCTTC. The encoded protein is CASSESVAGTDTQFF.

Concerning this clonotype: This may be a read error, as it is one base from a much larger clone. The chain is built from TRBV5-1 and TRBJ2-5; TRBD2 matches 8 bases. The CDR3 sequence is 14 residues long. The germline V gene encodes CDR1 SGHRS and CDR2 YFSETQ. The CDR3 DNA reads TGCGCCAGCAGCTTGGGACTAGCGCGAGAGGCCCAGTACTTC. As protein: CASSLGLAREAQYF.

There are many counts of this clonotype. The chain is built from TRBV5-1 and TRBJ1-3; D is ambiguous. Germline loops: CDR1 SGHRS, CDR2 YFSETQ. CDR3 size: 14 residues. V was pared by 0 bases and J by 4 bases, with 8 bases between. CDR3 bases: TGCGCCAGCAGCTTGGACCTAGCCGGAAACACCATATATTTT. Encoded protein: CASSLDLAGNTIYF.

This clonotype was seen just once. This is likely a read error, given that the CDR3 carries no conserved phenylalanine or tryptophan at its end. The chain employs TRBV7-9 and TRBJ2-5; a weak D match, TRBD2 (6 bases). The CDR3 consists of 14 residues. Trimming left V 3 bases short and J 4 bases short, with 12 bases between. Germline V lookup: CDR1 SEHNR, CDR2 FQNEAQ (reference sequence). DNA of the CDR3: TGTGCCAGCAGCTTCCCCTTCGGGAGAGAGACCCAGTACCTC. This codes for CASSFPFGRETQYL.

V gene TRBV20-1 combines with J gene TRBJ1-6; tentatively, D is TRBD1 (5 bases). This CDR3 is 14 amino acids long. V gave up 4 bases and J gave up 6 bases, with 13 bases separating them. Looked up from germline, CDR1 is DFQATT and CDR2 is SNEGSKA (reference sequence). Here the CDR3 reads CSANSGQINSPLHF. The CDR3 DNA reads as TGCAGTGCTAATTCAGGGCAAATTAATTCACCCCTCCACTTT.